The entry below gives a single T cell receptor (beta chain) sequence along with its context. Germline V gene lookup returns CDR1 MDHEN and CDR2 SYDVKM. This CDR3 region has 13 residues. The V end was cut by 2 bases, the J end by 7 bases, with 12 bases between. Since all of the isolated RNA was reverse transcribed, expressed TCRB transcripts were what got sequenced. Data came from immunoSEQ multiplex PCR; TCRdb stores just in-frame clones and leaves some out. The sample includes about 150,000 clones, about 10% of them seen just once. These data are taken from a study of beta chain features in type 1 diabetes.

This sequence was found in a man aged 18 to 29 in good health. The chain is built from TRBV28 and TRBJ2-7, with D uncertain. Sequencing was done on a sample of naive CD4+ T cells from blood. The CDR3 DNA sequence: TGTGCCAGCAGTTTAAACTCCCCAGGAGAGCAGTACTTC. Its translation: CASSLNSPGEQYF.